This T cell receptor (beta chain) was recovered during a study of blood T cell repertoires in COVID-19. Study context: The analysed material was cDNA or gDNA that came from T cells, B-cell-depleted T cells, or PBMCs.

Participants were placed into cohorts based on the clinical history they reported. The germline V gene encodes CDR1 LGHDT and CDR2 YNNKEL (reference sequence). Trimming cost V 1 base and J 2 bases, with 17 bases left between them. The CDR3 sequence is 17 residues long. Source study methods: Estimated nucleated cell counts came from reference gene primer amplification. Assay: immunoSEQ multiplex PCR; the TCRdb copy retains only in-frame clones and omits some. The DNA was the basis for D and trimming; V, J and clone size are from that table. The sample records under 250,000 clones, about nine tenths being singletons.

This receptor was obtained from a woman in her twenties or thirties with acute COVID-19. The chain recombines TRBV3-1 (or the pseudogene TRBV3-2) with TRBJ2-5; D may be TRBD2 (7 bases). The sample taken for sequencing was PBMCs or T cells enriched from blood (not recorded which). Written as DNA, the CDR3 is TGTGCCAGCAGCCAAGGTCCTAGGGGGGGGGAGCAAGAGACCCAGTACTTC. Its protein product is CASSQGPRGGEQETQYF.